This entry is about one T cell receptor (beta chain). This sample is part of a study of blood T cell repertoires in COVID-19. Study overall: Samples came from the United States, Italy and Spain, spanning acute and convalescent COVID-19. T cells, B-cell-depleted T cells, or PBMCs provided the cDNA or gDNA that served as material.

Per the original methods: For nucleated cells, counts were estimated from reference gene primer amplification. Produced via immunoSEQ multiplex PCR; TCRdb's table is partial and in-frame only. V, J and clone size were drawn from that table, and D and trimming were deduced from the DNA. This sample has about 270,000 clones, with more than 85% found just once. The V gene end was trimmed by 6 bases and the J gene end by 0 bases; junction bases not matched to a gene: 4. The V gene's germline CDR1 is MNHEY and CDR2 SVGAGI. The CDR3 runs to 15 residues. Patients in Seattle were enrolled during active infection, then followed longitudinally.

The TCR was taken from a person aged 18 to 35 with COVID-19, enrolled during active disease. Source material: peripheral blood. V is TRBV6-5 and J is TRBJ1-4; 7 bases are a match to TRBD1. This chain's CDR3 is CASRLQGTTNEKLFF. CDR3 nucleotide sequence: TGTGCCAGCAGACTACAGGGGACAACTAATGAAAAACTGTTTTTT.